Presented here are 17 T cell receptor beta chains from one specimen sequenced in a study of OX40 agonist ivuxolimab in advanced cancers. Generated by immunoSEQ multiplex PCR, the TCRdb table keeps only in-frame clones and is missing some. This table holds 20,000 to 25,000 clones, around 79% found once. The sequenced sample was CD4+ or CD8+ T cells sorted from blood, obtained in a trial of the OX40 agonist ivuxolimab. The receptor set was obtained from an adult with an advanced solid tumor such as melanoma, head and neck, liver or kidney cancer.

This CDR3 reads CASSITEGYGYTF. The CDR3 nucleotides read TGTGCCAGTAGTATAACAGAGGGCTATGGCTACACCTTC. The J gene is TRBJ1-2, the V gene TRBV19; no definite D call. Germline V lookup: CDR1 LNHDA, CDR2 SQIVND (reference sequence). V gave up 2 bases and J gave up 4 bases, with 8 bases separating them. The CDR3 loop spans 13 amino acids.

The chain couples TRBV21-1 to TRBJ2-5; no check of the table's D call, TRBD1, against the DNA was made. TRBV21-1 counts as a pseudogene. The CDR3 covers 16 residues. The CDR3 DNA follows: TGTGCCAGTATCCGATCCGGGGACAGGGTCAAAGAGACCCAGTACTTC. This sequence encodes CASIRSGDRVKETQYF.

The chain couples TRBV5-4 to TRBJ2-1; D ambiguous. Germline loops: CDR1 SGHNT, CDR2 YYREEE (reference sequence). This CDR3 region has 15 residues. Deletions cut 1 base from V and 6 bases from J, with 14 bases between. The chain's CDR3 is CASSLKIGAPNEQFF. In nucleotides, the CDR3 is TGTGCCAGCAGCTTGAAAATAGGCGCCCCCAATGAGCAGTTCTTC.

On this clone: A much larger clone lies a single base off, so this may be a read error. The chain couples TRBV4-2 to TRBJ2-2; D unclear. Germline values: CDR1 LGHNA, CDR2 YNFKEQ. The CDR3 contains 13 residues. V lost 1 base to trimming and J lost 7 bases, with 7 bases between them. In nucleotides, the CDR3 is TGTGCCAGCAGCCAAGGAACGTACGGGGAGCTGTTTTTT. Translated, it gives CASSQGTYGELFF.

CDR3 nucleotide sequence: TGTGCCAGCAGAACTAGCGGGAGAGTGGAGACCCAGTACTTC. Its translation: CASRTSGRVETQYF. J is TRBJ2-5 and V is TRBV7-9; 11 bases line up with TRBD2. Germline lookup yields CDR1 SEHNR and CDR2 FQNEAQ (reference sequence). CDR3 length: 14 amino acids. The V segment lost 6 bases and the J segment 5 bases; nucleotides outside the gene matches: 5.

This chain joins TRBV5-4 and TRBJ1-5, with D possibly being TRBD1 (6 bases). The germline gives CDR1 SGHNT, CDR2 YYREEE (reference sequence). Trimming removed 4 bases at V and 10 bases at J, with 12 bases between. The CDR3 extends over 12 amino acids. CDR3 residues: CASSPGGGPQHF. CDR3 coding DNA: TGTGCCAGCAGCCCTGGGGGCGGACCCCAGCATTTT.

This CDR3 is CASSLEGQKETQYF. As DNA, the CDR3 is TGTGCCAGCAGCTTAGAAGGACAGAAAGAGACCCAGTACTTC. The chain uses TRBV11-2 and TRBJ2-5; possibly TRBD1 for D (6 bases). Germline V gene data show CDR1 as SGHAT and CDR2 as FQNNGV. V lost 0 bases to trimming and J lost 3 bases, with 8 bases between them. CDR3 length: 14 amino acids. Variable domain in full (rest from reference TRBV11-2 and TRBJ2-5): EAGVAQSPRYKIIEKRQSVAFWCNPISGHATLYWYQQILGQGPKLLIQFQNNGVVDDSQLPKDRFSAERLKGVDSTLKIQPAKLEDSAVYLCASSLEGQKETQYFGPGTRLLVL.

The CDR3 loop reads CASSLDVGQETQYF. The CDR3 DNA sequence: TGTGCCAGCAGCTTAGATGTGGGCCAAGAGACCCAGTACTTC. The rearrangement uses TRBV11-2 and TRBJ2-5; D is unclear. CDR3 length: 14 amino acids. V was shortened by 0 bases and J by 1 base, with 6 bases between the two germline ends. CDR1 and CDR2 (germline): SGHAT, FQNNGV.

J is TRBJ1-1 and V is TRBV5-6, with TRBD1 as a possible D gene (5 bases). Trimming stripped 3 bases from V and 5 bases from J, with 20 bases between. The germline gives CDR1 SGHDT, CDR2 YYEEEE. The CDR3 has 16 residues. CDR3 amino acids: CASSSLNLLGGTEAFF. DNA for the CDR3: TGTGCCAGCAGCTCCCTAAACCTGCTTGGGGGAACTGAAGCTTTCTTT.

V is TRBV6-5 and J is TRBJ1-1, with D hard to call. Trimming took 7 bases from V and 5 from J, leaving 11 bases between them. Looked up from germline, CDR1 is MNHEY and CDR2 is SVGAGI. The CDR3 has 12 amino acids. CDR3 sequence (DNA): TGTGCCAGCACCCTAGGGTTGACTGAAGCTTTCTTT. As protein: CASTLGLTEAFF.

This chain connects TRBV7-2 to TRBJ1-2; D remains ambiguous. The V end was cut by 3 bases, the J end by 4 bases, with 6 bases between. The CDR3 spans 12 residues. From germline, CDR1 is SGHTA and CDR2 FQGNSA. CDR3: CASSLGGYGYTF. The CDR3 nucleotides read TGTGCCAGCAGCTTGGGCGGCTATGGCTACACCTTC.

This chain joins TRBV12-5 and TRBJ1-2; 11 bases map to TRBD1. The germline CDR1 and CDR2 sequences are LGHNT and FRNRAP. J was trimmed by 7 bases and V by 6 bases; bases with no gene match: 4. The CDR3 is 13 amino acids. The CDR3 sequence: CASGLGTGGGYTF. CDR3 sequence (DNA): TGTGCTAGTGGCCTAGGGACAGGGGGTGGCTACACCTTC.

V gene TRBV5-4 combines with J gene TRBJ1-3; D is uncertain. Germline-derived CDR1 and CDR2 are SGHNT and YYREEE (reference sequence). This CDR3 contains 13 residues. V dropped 4 bases and J dropped 3 bases, with 8 bases sitting between them. CDR3 coding DNA: TGTGCCAGCAGCCCGGTGGGTGGAAACACCATATATTTT. As protein: CASSPVGGNTIYF.

The chain uses TRBV28 and TRBJ2-6; 12 nucleotides align to TRBD1. J was trimmed by 2 bases and V by 6 bases; bases with no gene match: 5. The CDR3 length is 17 residues. Germline CDR1 and CDR2: MDHEN and SYDVKM. CDR3 residues: CASSGTGGSTGANVLTF. The DNA for the CDR3 is TGTGCCAGCAGCGGGACAGGGGGCTCAACTGGGGCCAACGTCCTGACTTTC.

V usage is TRBV5-1 and J usage is TRBJ1-1; TRBD1 might be the D (5 bases). The germline CDR1 and CDR2 sequences are SGHRS and YFSETQ. V was cut by 4 bases and J by 8 bases, with 21 bases left in between. This CDR3 region has 15 residues. This chain's CDR3 is CASSPPGGGTLEAFF. In nucleotides, the CDR3 is TGCGCCAGCAGCCCCCCGGGGGGGGGAACACTAGAAGCTTTCTTT. The whole variable domain, remainder taken from reference TRBV5-1 and TRBJ1-1, is KAGVTQTPRYLIKTRGQQVTLSCSPISGHRSVSWYQQTPGQGLQFLFEYFSETQRNKGNFPGRFSGRQFSNSRSEMNVSTLELGDSALYLCASSPPGGGTLEAFFGQGTRLTVV.

The chain uses TRBV7-6 and TRBJ1-3, with D tentatively TRBD1 (6 bases). This CDR3 has 16 amino acids. Germline-derived CDR1 and CDR2 are SGHVS and FNYEAQ. Deletions cut 4 bases from V and 0 bases from J, with 13 bases between. The CDR3 nucleotides are TGTGCCAGCAGCTCCACAGGACAGCGCTCTGGAAACACCATATATTTT. Translation: CASSSTGQRSGNTIYF.

The chain employs TRBV5-1 and TRBJ2-6; D is unresolved. The CDR3 sequence is 16 residues long. Trimming took 4 bases from V and 0 from J, leaving 11 bases between them. Germline loops: CDR1 SGHRS, CDR2 YFSETQ. The CDR3 loop reads CASSVFTVSGANVLTF. CDR3 DNA sequence: TGCGCCAGCAGCGTCTTTACGGTCTCTGGGGCCAACGTCCTGACTTTC.